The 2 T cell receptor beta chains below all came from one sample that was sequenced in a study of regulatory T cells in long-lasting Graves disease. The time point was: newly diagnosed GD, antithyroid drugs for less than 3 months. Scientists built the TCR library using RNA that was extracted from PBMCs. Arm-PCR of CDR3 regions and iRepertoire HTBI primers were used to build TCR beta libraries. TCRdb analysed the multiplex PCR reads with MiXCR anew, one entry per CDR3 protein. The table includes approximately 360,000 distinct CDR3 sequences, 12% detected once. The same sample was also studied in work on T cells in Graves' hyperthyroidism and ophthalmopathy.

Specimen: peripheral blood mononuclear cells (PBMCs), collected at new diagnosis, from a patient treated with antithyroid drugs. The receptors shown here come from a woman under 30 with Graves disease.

The CDR3 sequence: CAWRGIRGDFTDTQYF. The CDR3 region has the DNA TGTGCCTGGAGGGGGATTAGGGGAGACTTCACAGATACGCAGTATTTT. The V call is TRBV30, the J call TRBJ2-3; D may be TRBD1 or TRBD2 (5 bases each). The CDR3 sequence is 16 residues long. Germline V gene sequence: CDR1 GTSNPN, CDR2 SVGIG (reference sequence). V was trimmed by 3 bases and J by 2 bases, leaving 18 bases between them.

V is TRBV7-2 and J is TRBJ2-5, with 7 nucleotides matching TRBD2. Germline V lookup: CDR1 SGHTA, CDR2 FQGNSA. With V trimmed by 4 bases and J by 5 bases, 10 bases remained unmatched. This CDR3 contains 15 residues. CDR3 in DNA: TGTGCCAGCAGCTGGGGTGGGGGGGGTTACGAGACCCAGTACTTC. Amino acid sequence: CASSWGGGGYETQYF.